The 19 T cell receptor beta chains listed next were all sequenced from one sample in a study of memory CD4+ T cells and cytomegalovirus serostatus. The assay was immunoSEQ multiplex PCR, and TCRdb's table has in-frame clones only and misses some. The table shows roughly 50,000 clones, with 82% occurring only once. Single viable CD3+CD4+CD8-CD45RO+ cells were sorted as the memory CD4+ T cells. The specimen sequenced was memory CD4+ T cells from blood. The receptors come from an adult in good health and CMV-seronegative. Some clones in this sample may be carry-over from other donors' samples.

The V gene is TRBV6-4, the J gene TRBJ1-1; no clear D gene. Germline V gene data show CDR1 as MRHNA and CDR2 as SNTAGT. Trimming pared 3 bases from V and 1 base from J, leaving 15 bases between. The CDR3 extends over 16 amino acids. Here the CDR3 DNA reads TGTGCCAGCAGTGATGGGCCTCGGCAGAAGAACACTGAAGCTTTCTTT. Protein sequence: CASSDGPRQKNTEAFF.

Here the CDR3 reads CASSRAQRHATNTEAFF. CDR3 coding DNA: TGTGCCAGTAGTAGAGCTCAAAGACACGCCACTAACACTGAAGCTTTCTTT. The V call is TRBV19, the J call TRBJ1-1; no clear D gene. This CDR3 region has 17 residues. The V gene's germline CDR1 is LNHDA and CDR2 SQIVND (reference sequence). Trimming removed 4 bases from V and 2 bases from J, with 20 bases in between.

A single count supports this clone. The genes are TRBV7-2 and TRBJ1-2, with 7 bases identical to TRBD1. Trimming took 5 bases from V and 6 from J; bases not matched to a gene: 15. The CDR3 covers 16 residues. Germline lookup yields CDR1 SGHTA and CDR2 FQGNSA. The CDR3 sequence: CASSENLGQYPHGYTF. DNA for the CDR3: TGTGCCAGCAGCGAGAATCTGGGACAGTACCCACATGGCTACACCTTC. The full variable domain, completed using reference TRBV7-2 and TRBJ1-2, is GAGVSQSPSNKVTEKGKDVELRCDPISGHTALYWYRQSLGQGLEFLIYFQGNSAPDKSGLPSDRFSAERTGGSVSTLTIQRTQQEDSAVYLCASSENLGQYPHGYTFGSGTRLTVV.

This chain links TRBV19 with TRBJ1-4; D is undetermined. The germline V gene has CDR1 LNHDA and CDR2 SQIVND (reference sequence). The V end lost 0 bases, the J end lost 5 bases, and 10 bases lay between the germline ends. The CDR3 covers 15 residues. CDR3 in amino acids: CASSIDGRRNEKLFF. DNA for the CDR3: TGTGCCAGTAGTATAGACGGACGGAGAAATGAAAAACTGTTTTTT. Complete variable domain (other parts from reference TRBV19 and TRBJ1-4): DGGITQSPKYLFRKEGQNVTLSCEQNLNHDAMYWYRQDPGQGLRLIYYSQIVNDFQKGDIAEGYSVSREKKESFPLTVTSAQKNPTAFYLCASSIDGRRNEKLFFGSGTQLSVL.

This chain links TRBV10-2 with TRBJ2-7; D not certain. Germline-derived CDR1 and CDR2 are WSHSY and SAAADI. V lost 3 bases to trimming and J lost 7 bases, with 19 bases between them. The CDR3 has 15 amino acids. The CDR3 DNA reads TGCGCCAGCAGTGACGCCCAGACCAAATTAAGGGAGCAGTACTTC. Amino acid sequence: CASSDAQTKLREQYF.

This chain uses TRBV29-1 with TRBJ2-7; D is perhaps TRBD1 (5 bases). The length of the CDR3 is 12 residues. V lost 4 bases and J 1 base, leaving 8 bases between the germline ends. The germline gives CDR1 SQVTM, CDR2 ANQGSEA. In DNA form, the CDR3 reads TGCAGCGTTGCCCAGGGTTCCTACGAGCAGTACTTC. Protein product: CSVAQGSYEQYF.

The chain is built from TRBV9 and TRBJ2-3; 8 bases match TRBD2. Germline trimming cut 0 bases from V and 3 bases from J; bases unmatched to any gene: 6. The CDR3 covers 16 residues. Germline CDR1 reads SGDLS; CDR2 reads YYNGEE. CDR3 loop: CASSVASGGPTDTQYF. In nucleotides, the CDR3 is TGTGCCAGCAGCGTAGCTTCGGGAGGGCCGACAGATACGCAGTATTTT. The full variable domain, with the rest looked up from reference TRBV9 and TRBJ2-3, is DSGVTQTPKHLITATGQRVTLRCSPRSGDLSVYWYQQSLDQGLQFLIQYYNGEERAKGNILERFSAQQFPDLHSELNLSSLELGDSALYFCASSVASGGPTDTQYFGPGTRLTVL.

This clone was recorded a few times. The chain joins TRBV18 to TRBJ2-6; 11 bases line up with TRBD2. In germline, CDR1 is KGHSH, CDR2 LQKENI. With V trimmed by 3 bases and J by 2 bases, 9 bases remained unmatched. The CDR3 extends over 19 amino acids. CDR3 sequence reads: CASSPSLAGASPGANVLTF. In DNA, the CDR3 is TGTGCCAGCTCACCCTCACTAGCGGGAGCCTCTCCTGGGGCCAACGTCCTGACTTTC.

The V and J genes are TRBV7-2 and TRBJ2-3; 12 nucleotides match TRBD2. The V gene's germline CDR1 is SGHTA and CDR2 FQGNSA. Trimming took 5 bases from V and 1 from J; bases not matched to a gene: 13. The CDR3 runs 19 residues. The CDR3 DNA reads as TGTGCCAGCAGCCGACTTCTAGCGGGAGGGCCTGGTCGCACAGATACGCAGTATTTT. As protein: CASSRLLAGGPGRTDTQYF.

This chain links TRBV18 with TRBJ2-1; 9 bases line up with TRBD2. CDR1 KGHSH and CDR2 LQKENI come from the germline V gene. This CDR3 spans 13 amino acids. V was pared by 6 bases and J by 9 bases, with 6 bases of the junction left unmatched. This chain's CDR3 is CASSSGRITEQFF. The CDR3 coding sequence is TGTGCCAGCTCGAGCGGGAGGATCACTGAGCAGTTCTTC.

V usage is TRBV6-5 and J usage is TRBJ2-7; 7 bases line up with TRBD1. The J segment lost 1 base and the V segment lost 6 bases, leaving 6 bases of the junction unmatched. The CDR3 covers 14 residues. Germline V gene sequence: CDR1 MNHEY, CDR2 SVGAGI. CDR3: CASSRQGVSYEQYF. CDR3 nucleotide sequence: TGTGCCAGCAGCCGGCAGGGGGTGTCCTACGAGCAGTACTTC.

The chain links TRBV5-1 to TRBJ1-2; D is ambiguous. Trimming took 0 bases from V and 3 from J, leaving 9 bases between them. The CDR3 loop spans 14 amino acids. The germline CDR1 and CDR2 sequences are SGHRS and YFSETQ. CDR3: CASSLARPDYGYTF. The CDR3 DNA reads TGCGCCAGCAGCTTGGCTCGGCCCGACTATGGCTACACCTTC.

This chain joins TRBV19 and TRBJ2-3, with 8 nucleotides matching TRBD2. Germline V lookup: CDR1 LNHDA, CDR2 SQIVND (reference sequence). This CDR3 has 14 residues. J gave up 5 bases and V 1 base, and 2 bases lay outside the gene matches. CDR3 sequence reads: CASSIAGGVDTQYF. Here the CDR3 DNA reads TGTGCCAGTAGTATAGCGGGAGGGGTAGATACGCAGTATTTT.

The V gene is TRBV6-7, the J gene TRBJ1-3; D gene unclear. TRBV6-7 is marked as an open reading frame, function uncertain. With 6 bases removed from V and 0 bases from J, the gap between germline ends came to 15 bases. The length of the CDR3 is 16 residues. CDR3 residues: CASSFPGRHSGNTIYF. For the CDR3, the DNA is TGTGCCAGCAGCTTCCCCGGACGCCACTCTGGAAACACCATATATTTT.

The chain carries TRBV6-1 and TRBJ2-1; TRBD2 matches at 13 bases. This CDR3 is 14 amino acids long. The trim removed 5 bases at V and 7 bases at J, leaving 2 bases unmatched. CDR1 is MNHNS, CDR2 SASEGT, per germline. The CDR3 sequence is CASSWTSGSNEQFF. In nucleotides, the CDR3 is TGTGCCAGCAGTTGGACTAGCGGGAGTAATGAGCAGTTCTTC.

The chain employs TRBV7-2 and TRBJ2-1; 7 positions match TRBD1. Trimming took 1 base from V and 9 from J; bases not matched to a gene: 6. CDR1 is SGHTA and CDR2 is FQGNSA in the germline V gene. The CDR3 consists of 14 residues. This chain's CDR3 is CASSLGFEGAEQFF. In DNA form, the CDR3 reads TGTGCCAGCAGCTTAGGATTTGAGGGGGCTGAGCAGTTCTTC.

This chain uses TRBV29-1 with TRBJ2-5, with D possibly TRBD1 on 6 matching bases. The germline V and J ends were trimmed by 7 bases and 2 bases, with 11 bases remaining between them. Germline loops: CDR1 SQVTM, CDR2 ANQGSEA. CDR3 length: 12 amino acids. CDR3 sequence: CSAQGQQETQYF. Here the CDR3 DNA reads TGCAGCGCCCAGGGACAACAAGAGACCCAGTACTTC.

The chain joins TRBV10-3 to TRBJ2-3, with 12 bases fitting TRBD1. CDR1 and CDR2 from the germline V gene are ENHRY and SYGVKD. Germline trimming cut 6 bases from V and 3 bases from J; bases unmatched to any gene: 10. CDR3 length: 17 amino acids. CDR3 protein: CAIRQGTGGWGTDTQYF. The CDR3 DNA is TGTGCCATCAGACAGGGGACAGGGGGCTGGGGTACAGATACGCAGTATTTT.

Only one count was recorded for this clone. The chain is built from TRBV19 and TRBJ2-1, with D possibly called TRBD1 or TRBD2 (5 bases each). The germline V gene encodes CDR1 LNHDA and CDR2 SQIVND (reference sequence). V gave up 4 bases and J gave up 5 bases, with 15 bases separating them. This CDR3 comprises 15 residues. The CDR3 is CASSSWGGLNNEQFF. The DNA for the CDR3 is TGTGCCAGTAGTAGTTGGGGCGGGCTCAACAATGAGCAGTTCTTC.